Each of the 25 T cell receptor beta chains below was sequenced from the same sample in a study of CD4 T cells in relation to SARS-CoV-2 and coronaviruses. TCRdb's copy holds only in-frame clones and misses some; the assay was immunoSEQ multiplex PCR. The sample includes 30,000 to 45,000 clones, roughly 90% of them seen just once. The specimen sequenced was memory CD4+ T cells from PBMCs. These receptors came from an adult with COVID-19.

As DNA, the CDR3 is TGTGCCAGTAGTATCCGGGACGTCCAAGAGACCCAGTACTTC. It is translated as CASSIRDVQETQYF. The chain couples TRBV19 to TRBJ2-5; D is perhaps TRBD1 or TRBD2 (5 bases each). This CDR3 contains 14 residues. The V and J ends lost 3 bases and 1 base respectively, with 9 bases between them. Germline values: CDR1 LNHDA, CDR2 SQIVND (reference sequence).

This chain joins TRBV6-5 and TRBJ2-3, with D possibly matching TRBD2 (5 bases). V lost 7 bases to trimming and J lost 0 bases, with 8 bases between them. CDR1 is MNHEY, CDR2 SVGAGI, per germline. The CDR3 is 13 residues long. DNA of the CDR3: TGTGCCAGCACACGGACTAGCACAGATACGCAGTATTTT. Amino acid sequence: CASTRTSTDTQYF.

The rearrangement links TRBV5-4 to TRBJ1-5; TRBD1 agrees at 10 bases. Trimming removed 3 bases from V and 5 bases from J; junction bases left unmatched: 5. The CDR3 has 15 residues. Germline assignment: CDR1 SGHNT and CDR2 YYREEE (reference sequence). The CDR3 sequence is CASSSHGTGDQPQHF. The DNA for the CDR3 is TGTGCCAGCAGCTCTCACGGGACAGGGGATCAGCCCCAGCATTTT.

In this sample, this clone turned up once. The rearrangement links TRBV6-6 to TRBJ2-7, with D possibly being TRBD1 (6 bases). V was trimmed by 5 bases and J by 3 bases, leaving 11 bases between them. The CDR3 totals 13 residues. The germline V gene has CDR1 MNHNY and CDR2 SVGAGI (reference sequence). The CDR3 region is CASSPGQNYEQYF. In DNA form, the CDR3 reads TGTGCCAGCAGTCCCGGACAGAACTACGAGCAGTACTTC.

This chain joins TRBV24-1 and TRBJ2-7; 10 bases line up with TRBD1. CDR3 length equals 15 residues. Germline V gene data show CDR1 as KGHDR and CDR2 as SFDVKD. V gave up 4 bases and J gave up 5 bases; unmatched junction bases: 7. CDR3 nucleotides: TGTGCCACCAGTGACTCCGGACAGGGGGAGGACGAGCAGTACTTC. It specifies CATSDSGQGEDEQYF.

The genes are TRBV28 and TRBJ1-1; D is unclear. Trimming stripped 2 bases from V and 0 bases from J, with 13 bases between. The CDR3 consists of 16 residues. Germline V gene lookup returns CDR1 MDHEN and CDR2 SYDVKM. The CDR3 DNA is TGTGCCAGCAGTTTACTTGTCGGGTTCATGAACACTGAAGCTTTCTTT. Encoded protein: CASSLLVGFMNTEAFF.

The chain is built from TRBV6-5 and TRBJ1-1; TRBD1 aligns across 8 bases. V lost 0 bases to trimming and J lost 6 bases; unmatched junction nucleotides: 6. CDR1 is MNHEY, CDR2 SVGAGI, per germline. The CDR3 is made up of 15 amino acids. CDR3 in amino acids: CASSYSPGGISEAFF. CDR3 nucleotides: TGTGCCAGCAGTTACTCCCCAGGGGGCATTTCTGAAGCTTTCTTT.

This clone occurred a few times. The chain links TRBV12-3 or TRBV12-4 to TRBJ1-5; a possible D gene is TRBD1 (5 bases). The CDR3 has 12 amino acids. Between the trimmed V and J ends, which lost 6 bases and 4 bases, there was a span of 7 bases. DNA of the CDR3: TGTGCCAGCAGCCAGGGTAATCAGCCCCAGCATTTT. As protein: CASSQGNQPQHF.

This chain links TRBV11-2 with TRBJ2-5; either TRBD1 or TRBD2 may fit D (6 bases each). The CDR3 spans 15 residues. Trimming took off 6 bases at V and 1 base at J, with 15 bases between the two ends. CDR1 and CDR2 (germline): SGHAT, FQNNGV. This CDR3 reads CASSLIGGIQETQYF. DNA for the CDR3: TGTGCCAGCAGTTTGATAGGGGGGATCCAAGAGACCCAGTACTTC.

The chain uses TRBV18 and TRBJ1-1; 9 bases are a match to TRBD1. Germline CDR1 is KGHSH and CDR2 is LQKENI. The CDR3 is 13 amino acids. V lost 4 bases to trimming and J lost 6 bases; unmatched junction nucleotides: 3. Here the CDR3 DNA reads TGTGCCAGCTCACGACAGGGGGGCCCTGAAGCTTTCTTT. Translated, it gives CASSRQGGPEAFF.

The chain carries TRBV5-1 and TRBJ2-7; possibly TRBD1 for D (6 bases). V was cut by 0 bases and J by 0 bases, with 10 bases left in between. CDR1 and CDR2 (germline): SGHRS, YFSETQ. The CDR3 has 15 amino acids. The CDR3 loop reads CASSLDPRGSYEQYF. For the CDR3, the DNA is TGCGCCAGCAGCTTGGATCCCAGGGGCTCCTACGAGCAGTACTTC.

This chain links TRBV28 with TRBJ2-3; D unresolved. The CDR3 sequence is 12 residues long. V was trimmed by 5 bases and J by 2 bases, leaving 5 bases between them. Germline V gene sequence: CDR1 MDHEN, CDR2 SYDVKM. The CDR3 loop reads CASSTSTDTQYF. CDR3 sequence (DNA): TGTGCCAGCAGTACCTCCACAGATACGCAGTATTTT. Drawing the rest from reference TRBV28 and TRBJ2-3, the complete variable domain is DVKVTQSSRYLVKRTGEKVFLECVQDMDHENMFWYRQDPGLGLRLIYFSYDVKMKEKGDIPEGYSVSREKKERFSLILESASTNQTSMYLCASSTSTDTQYFGPGTRLTVL.

This clone has a handful of counts. V is TRBV11-2 and J is TRBJ2-1, with no clear D. V was trimmed by 1 base and J by 3 bases, leaving 7 bases between them. The CDR3 totals 14 residues. Germline lookup yields CDR1 SGHAT and CDR2 FQNNGV. CDR3 loop: CASSLVALYNEQFF. Here the CDR3 DNA reads TGTGCCAGCAGCTTAGTGGCCCTCTACAATGAGCAGTTCTTC.

In nucleotides, the CDR3 is TGTGCCACCAGTGACTCGGGACAGGGTAGCGGCTACACCTTC. Translating it yields CATSDSGQGSGYTF. This sequence joins TRBV24-1 and TRBJ1-2; 9 nucleotides line up with TRBD1. V shed 4 bases and J 8 bases; nucleotides not matched to a gene: 7. CDR3 size: 14 residues. Germline CDR1 is KGHDR and CDR2 is SFDVKD.

A note on this clone: Other DNA sequences in this sample translate to the same CDR3. The V call is TRBV27, the J call TRBJ1-2; D possibly corresponds to TRBD1 (5 bases). Trimming removed 8 bases from V and 5 bases from J, with 12 bases in between. The CDR3 totals 12 residues. Per germline, CDR1 MNHEY and CDR2 SMNVEV (reference sequence). The CDR3 DNA reads TGTGCCAGCTCGCTTAAGGGGTATGGCTACACCTTC. This encodes CASSLKGYGYTF.

The chain employs TRBV27 and TRBJ2-3; tentatively, D is TRBD1 (5 bases). This CDR3 is 14 amino acids long. The V gene lost 8 bases and the J gene lost 3 bases, with 15 bases spanning the gap. CDR1 is MNHEY and CDR2 is SMNVEV in the germline V gene (reference sequence). CDR3 DNA sequence: TGTGCCAGCTGCAGAGGAAGGGGTACAGATACGCAGTATTTT. It encodes CASCRGRGTDTQYF.

The chain couples TRBV5-1 to TRBJ1-2; D might be TRBD1 (6 bases). Germline V gene sequence: CDR1 SGHRS, CDR2 YFSETQ. Trimming shortened V by 4 bases and J by 8 bases, and 24 bases separated the two germline ends. The CDR3 has 16 amino acids. CDR3 loop: CASSPNPGHGSGGYTF. The CDR3 DNA is TGCGCCAGCAGCCCCAATCCGGGACACGGGAGCGGAGGCTACACCTTC.

The gene calls are TRBV7-2 and TRBJ1-6; 7 bases align to TRBD1. Germline assignment: CDR1 SGHTA and CDR2 FQGNSA. CDR3 length equals 17 residues. J gave up 8 bases and V 0 bases, and 10 bases lay outside the gene matches. The CDR3 loop is CASSLAGDSKGDSPLHF. The CDR3 DNA is TGTGCCAGCAGCTTAGCCGGGGACAGCAAAGGTGATTCACCCCTCCACTTT.

V and J are TRBV3-1 (or the pseudogene TRBV3-2) and TRBJ1-4; 7 nucleotides agree with TRBD1. The J segment lost 0 bases and the V segment lost 3 bases, leaving 4 bases of the junction unmatched. From germline, CDR1 is LGHDT and CDR2 YNNKEL (reference sequence). The CDR3 is 16 residues long. CDR3 DNA: TGTGCCAGCAGCCAGACCGGGACAGCAACTAATGAAAAACTGTTTTTT. Encoded protein: CASSQTGTATNEKLFF.

The J gene is TRBJ2-1, the V gene TRBV12-3 or TRBV12-4, with TRBD1 matching over 9 bases. V trimming: 4 bases; J trimming: 7 bases; junction bases outside the gene matches: 2. The CDR3 spans 13 residues. Here the CDR3 reads CASSYGQGNEQFF. The CDR3 bases are TGTGCCAGCAGTTATGGACAGGGGAATGAGCAGTTCTTC.

The rearrangement links TRBV19 to TRBJ2-4; TRBD1 matches 7 bases. In germline, CDR1 is LNHDA, CDR2 SQIVND (reference sequence). This CDR3 spans 16 amino acids. V lost 4 bases, J lost 1 base, and 7 bases stayed unmatched. The CDR3 DNA sequence: TGTGCCAGTAGTACAATAGGGGGCTCGGCCAAAAACATTCAGTACTTC. It encodes CASSTIGGSAKNIQYF.

The chain is built from TRBV4-3 and TRBJ2-6, with D unclear. Between the trimmed V and J ends, which lost 0 bases and 0 bases, there was a span of 15 bases. Germline lookup yields CDR1 LGHNA and CDR2 YSLEER. CDR3 length equals 19 residues. The CDR3 nucleotides are TGCGCCAGCAGCCAAGAGGTTGAGGCCCTACGCTCTGGGGCCAACGTCCTGACTTTC. Translated: CASSQEVEALRSGANVLTF.

The J gene is TRBJ2-3, the V gene TRBV6-1; possibly TRBD2 for D (5 bases). The CDR3 length is 15 residues. V lost 3 bases and J 3 bases, leaving 13 bases between the germline ends. The V gene's germline CDR1 is MNHNS and CDR2 SASEGT. CDR3 nucleotide sequence: TGTGCCAGCAGTGAGACGGGAACGGGGACAGATACGCAGTATTTT. Residues: CASSETGTGTDTQYF.

V and J are TRBV6-6 and TRBJ1-1; TRBD1 might be the D (5 bases). This CDR3 is 14 amino acids long. The V gene lost 5 bases and the J gene lost 3 bases, with 13 bases spanning the gap. Germline lookup yields CDR1 MNHNY and CDR2 SVGAGI (reference sequence). The CDR3 DNA reads as TGTGCCAGCAGTACCCGGGGGTGGCACACTGAAGCTTTCTTT. This translates into CASSTRGWHTEAFF.

J is TRBJ1-1 and V is TRBV16; D ambiguous. Germline CDR1 and CDR2: KGHSY and FQNENV. V lost 3 bases to trimming and J lost 1 base, with 9 bases between them. CDR3 length: 14 residues. This chain's CDR3 is CASSHRRQNTEAFF. The CDR3 DNA reads as TGTGCCAGCAGCCACCGCAGACAGAACACTGAAGCTTTCTTT.